This T cell receptor beta chain was captured by sequencing in a study of T cell clonality in common variable immunodeficiency. Many counts were recorded for this clone. The CDR3 goes on 3 residues after the read ends, and that part is filled in from the germline J gene. From germline, CDR1 is SNHLY and CDR2 FYNNEI. J gave up 9 bases and V 6 bases, and 7 bases lay outside the gene matches. The CDR3 length is 14 residues. Control and CVID samples contributed equal amounts of genomic DNA. Clones were sequenced by immunoSEQ multiplex PCR, and TCRdb holds only the in-frame ones, with some missing. The table lists about 81,000 clones, with no singletons.

This TCR was sampled from a person between 18 and 75 years old in good health. V and J are TRBV2 and TRBJ2-2; 10 bases line up with TRBD2. Sequenced material: peripheral blood mononuclear cells. This CDR3 reads CASRVLTSGRELFF. The sequenced part of the CDR3 DNA is TGTGCCAGCAGGGTTCTTACTAGCGGGAGGGAG.